This T cell receptor beta chain was captured in a study of T cells in Graves' hyperthyroidism and ophthalmopathy. Findings and limits, study-wide: Stable hyperthyroidism and ophthalmopathy were separated using 13 V-J signatures.

TCR beta CDR3 region amplification was performed from RNA transcripts. Researchers ran a first-round RT-PCR on the TCR CDR3 using the HTBI primer set. TCRdb reprocessed the multiplex PCR reads with MiXCR, giving one entry per CDR3 protein. The profile shows 550,000 to 700,000 distinct CDR3 sequences, 40% to 55% of them singletons. The CDR3 has 12 residues. Germline CDR1 and CDR2: SEHNR and FQNEAQ (reference sequence). The V end lost 4 bases, the J end lost 8 bases, and 11 bases lay between the germline ends. Uncontrolled infections, other autoimmune diseases, pregnancy or lactation led to exclusion of patients. This clonotype appeared a few times. No antigen is known for it.

Material for sequencing was peripheral blood or thyroid tissue (not recorded which). The sequence derives from an adult woman with Graves' disease, either hyperthyroidism or ophthalmopathy (not recorded which). The rearrangement uses TRBV7-9 and TRBJ1-2, with D perhaps TRBD1 (5 bases). The chain's CDR3 is CASSSDSAGYTF. The DNA of the CDR3 is TGTGCCAGCAGCTCCGACAGTGCCGGCTACACCTTC.